These 21 T cell receptor beta chains share one sample of origin, sequenced in a study of cytomegalovirus exposure and HLA in healthy donors. The PCR ran on 60 Vbeta and 13 Jbeta primers. Generated by immunoSEQ multiplex PCR, the TCRdb table keeps only in-frame clones and is missing some. The data show more than 110,000 clones, 76% seen once. The specimen was PBMCs. The receptors here all came from a man between 18 and 35 years old in good health and CMV-seronegative.

This clone appeared a few times. The chain combines TRBV4-1 with TRBJ2-6; TRBD1 might be the D (6 bases). Germline assignment: CDR1 MGHRA and CDR2 YSYEKL. This CDR3 spans 16 amino acids. Trimming removed 0 bases at V and 2 bases at J, with 8 bases between. CDR3 bases: TGCGCCAGCAGCCAAGATTGGGGGCCTGGGGCCAACGTCCTGACTTTC. This translates into CASSQDWGPGANVLTF.

The chain uses TRBV10-3 and TRBJ2-3, with D uncertain. The CDR3 is 13 amino acids. Germline-derived CDR1 and CDR2 are ENHRY and SYGVKD. V was trimmed by 3 bases and J by 3 bases, leaving 7 bases between them. Here the CDR3 reads CAISDLETDTQYF. The CDR3 DNA follows: TGTGCCATCAGTGATCTAGAGACAGATACGCAGTATTTT.

This clone has only one observation. The CDR3 protein is CASRQQGSTEAFF. The CDR3 DNA is TGTGCCAGCCGTCAGCAGGGGAGCACTGAAGCTTTCTTT. The rearrangement joins TRBV28 to TRBJ1-1; tentative D call: TRBD1 (6 bases). Germline loops: CDR1 MDHEN, CDR2 SYDVKM. V was cut by 8 bases and J by 4 bases, with 14 bases left in between. The length of the CDR3 is 13 residues.

V is TRBV23-1 and J is TRBJ2-5, with 9 bases aligning to TRBD1. TRBV23-1 is an ORF, with its function uncertain. With 3 bases clipped from V and 2 bases from J, the junction kept 7 bases outside the gene matches. This CDR3 is built from 16 residues. CDR3 DNA sequence: TGCGCCAGCAGTCATTGCCGTGGACAGGGGCAAGAGACCCAGTACTTC. Amino acid sequence: CASSHCRGQGQETQYF.

V usage is TRBV14 and J usage is TRBJ2-3; D might be TRBD2 (5 bases). The CDR3 covers 13 residues. The germline gives CDR1 SGHDN, CDR2 FVKESK. V shed 0 bases and J shed 6 bases, with 7 bases lying between them. Written as DNA, the CDR3 is TGTGCCAGCAGCCAAGACCCGGGGGATACGCAGTATTTT. Translation: CASSQDPGDTQYF.

V usage is TRBV29-1 and J usage is TRBJ1-3, with TRBD1 matching over 7 bases. The CDR3 extends over 15 amino acids. Germline CDR1 SQVTM, CDR2 ANQGSEA. Germline trimming cut 6 bases from V and 0 bases from J; bases unmatched to any gene: 8. The CDR3 is CSVGTEAYSGNTIYF. The CDR3 nucleotides read TGCAGCGTCGGGACAGAGGCATACTCTGGAAACACCATATATTTT.

V gene TRBV7-2 combines with J gene TRBJ2-5; 11 bases align to TRBD2. The CDR3 has 14 residues. V lost 5 bases to trimming and J lost 5 bases; unmatched junction nucleotides: 4. CDR1 SGHTA and CDR2 FQGNSA come from the germline V gene. The CDR3 region is CASSGWTSGETQYF. The CDR3 DNA is TGTGCCAGCAGCGGATGGACTAGCGGGGAGACCCAGTACTTC.

The V and J genes are TRBV12-1 and TRBJ1-5. TRBV12-1 is tagged as a pseudogene. CDR3 length: 19 residues. The CDR3 sequence is CASSSAAREYGAGNQPQHF. The DNA of the CDR3 is TGTGCCAGCAGCTCAGCGGCCAGAGAATATGGCGCAGGCAATCAGCCCCAGCATTTT.

The gene calls are TRBV6-1 and TRBJ2-5; TRBD2 agrees at 7 bases. This CDR3 is built from 15 residues. Germline CDR1 and CDR2: MNHNS and SASEGT. V gave up 2 bases and J gave up 3 bases; unmatched junction bases: 6. CDR3 coding DNA: TGTGCCAGCAGTGAACTTCGGACTAGGGAAGAGACCCAGTACTTC. Translated, it gives CASSELRTREETQYF.

The chain recombines TRBV5-1 with TRBJ1-3; TRBD1 is a possible D gene (5 bases). Deletions cut 4 bases from V and 9 bases from J, with 17 bases between. The CDR3 covers 14 residues. Germline V gene sequence: CDR1 SGHRS, CDR2 YFSETQ. The CDR3 nucleotides read TGCGCCAGCAGCCCCGACAGCTATGGGGCCACCATATATTTT. Translation gives CASSPDSYGATIYF.

V gene TRBV28 combines with J gene TRBJ1-1; D is uncertain. Germline lookup yields CDR1 MDHEN and CDR2 SYDVKM. V was trimmed by 7 bases and J by 5 bases, leaving 8 bases between them. The CDR3 is 11 residues long. CDR3 DNA: TGTGCCAGCACCTCGTTGACTGAAGCTTTCTTT. Protein: CASTSLTEAFF.

The J gene is TRBJ2-7, the V gene TRBV1; TRBD2, the table's D call, lacks a check against the DNA. TRBV1 is shown as a pseudogene. The CDR3 covers 15 residues. This CDR3 is CTSSLIAGGAYEQYF. The DNA of the CDR3 is TGCACCAGCAGCCTTATAGCGGGAGGAGCCTACGAGCAGTACTTC.

V and J are TRBV7-9 and TRBJ2-5; 7 bases align to TRBD1. V lost 4 bases and J lost 3; bases outside the gene matches: 2. Looked up from germline, CDR1 is SEHNR and CDR2 is FQNEAQ (reference sequence). The CDR3 has 13 amino acids. The CDR3, as DNA: TGTGCCAGCAGCTGGACAGGAAAAGAGACCCAGTACTTC. Protein: CASSWTGKETQYF.

V and J are TRBV9 and TRBJ1-2, with a tentative D call TRBD1 (6 bases). The V and J ends lost 5 bases and 3 bases respectively, with 8 bases between them. The CDR3 runs to 12 residues. The germline V gene encodes CDR1 SGDLS and CDR2 YYNGEE. CDR3 DNA sequence: TGTGCCAGCAGTAAGGGGGACTATGGCTACACCTTC. This encodes CASSKGDYGYTF. The complete variable domain, with remaining parts taken from reference TRBV9 and TRBJ1-2, reads DSGVTQTPKHLITATGQRVTLRCSPRSGDLSVYWYQQSLDQGLQFLIQYYNGEERAKGNILERFSAQQFPDLHSELNLSSLELGDSALYFCASSKGDYGYTFGSGTRLTVV.

V is TRBV7-9 and J is TRBJ1-1; TRBD1 matches at 10 bases. Unmatched junction bases numbered 7, after V lost 5 bases and J lost 4 bases. This CDR3 comprises 15 residues. CDR1 and CDR2 (germline): SEHNR, FQNEAQ (reference sequence). CDR3 region: CASSLRTGGGTEAFF. CDR3 in DNA: TGTGCCAGCAGCCTCCGGACAGGGGGGGGCACTGAAGCTTTCTTT.

This chain uses TRBV28 with TRBJ2-7; TRBD1 agrees at 7 bases. Trimming at V came to 3 bases and at J to 0 bases, leaving 2 bases not matched to a gene. Germline CDR1 and CDR2: MDHEN and SYDVKM. The CDR3 has 14 amino acids. Here the CDR3 DNA reads TGTGCCAGCAGTTTCCGGGACAGCTCCTACGAGCAGTACTTC. This gives the protein CASSFRDSSYEQYF.

This clone was counted only a few times. This chain links TRBV7-8 with TRBJ1-6, with D hard to call. Per germline, CDR1 SGHVS and CDR2 FQNEAQ. The CDR3 has 16 amino acids. V lost 2 bases to trimming and J lost 7 bases, with 15 bases between them. The CDR3 is CASSLNVQAFNSPLHF. CDR3 DNA: TGTGCCAGCAGCTTAAACGTGCAGGCCTTCAATTCACCCCTCCACTTT. Looking up the rest from reference TRBV7-8 and TRBJ1-6 gives the full variable domain: GAGVSQSPRYKVAKRGQDVALRCDPISGHVSLFWYQQALGQGPEFLTYFQNEAQLDKSGLPSDRFFAERPEGSVSTLKIQRTQQEDSAVYLCASSLNVQAFNSPLHFGNGTRLTVT.

The chain carries TRBV19 and TRBJ2-1; D possibly corresponds to TRBD2 (7 bases). With 3 bases removed from V and 4 bases from J, the gap between germline ends came to 13 bases. CDR1 is LNHDA and CDR2 is SQIVND in the germline V gene (reference sequence). This CDR3 is 15 amino acids long. CDR3 in DNA: TGTGCCAGTAGTATGGACGGGGGGCGGTACAATGAGCAGTTCTTC. Amino acid sequence: CASSMDGGRYNEQFF.

This clone has more than one count but fewer than ten. The gene calls are TRBV5-6 and TRBJ2-2; 8 positions match TRBD2. The CDR3 consists of 17 residues. With V trimmed by 1 base and J by 6 bases, 11 bases remained unmatched. CDR1 SGHDT and CDR2 YYEEEE come from the germline V gene. CDR3 sequence: CASSLRPTSVLPGELFF. The CDR3 DNA sequence: TGTGCCAGCAGCTTGCGGCCGACTAGCGTCCTTCCCGGGGAGCTGTTTTTT.

This sequence joins TRBV6-1 and TRBJ1-2, with a weak D call TRBD1 (6 bases). V was pared by 2 bases and J by 8 bases, with 12 bases between. The CDR3 sequence is 13 residues long. Germline CDR1 is MNHNS and CDR2 is SASEGT. DNA of the CDR3: TGTGCCAGCAGTGAATACAGGGATTACGGCTACACCTTC. Protein product: CASSEYRDYGYTF.

The chain couples TRBV5-1 to TRBJ1-1; D ambiguous. Germline-derived CDR1 and CDR2 are SGHRS and YFSETQ. V lost 1 base and J 3 bases, leaving 10 bases between the germline ends. The CDR3 has 14 residues. In DNA, the CDR3 is TGCGCCAGCAGCTTGTTCTCCGGGGACACTGAAGCTTTCTTT. This codes for CASSLFSGDTEAFF.